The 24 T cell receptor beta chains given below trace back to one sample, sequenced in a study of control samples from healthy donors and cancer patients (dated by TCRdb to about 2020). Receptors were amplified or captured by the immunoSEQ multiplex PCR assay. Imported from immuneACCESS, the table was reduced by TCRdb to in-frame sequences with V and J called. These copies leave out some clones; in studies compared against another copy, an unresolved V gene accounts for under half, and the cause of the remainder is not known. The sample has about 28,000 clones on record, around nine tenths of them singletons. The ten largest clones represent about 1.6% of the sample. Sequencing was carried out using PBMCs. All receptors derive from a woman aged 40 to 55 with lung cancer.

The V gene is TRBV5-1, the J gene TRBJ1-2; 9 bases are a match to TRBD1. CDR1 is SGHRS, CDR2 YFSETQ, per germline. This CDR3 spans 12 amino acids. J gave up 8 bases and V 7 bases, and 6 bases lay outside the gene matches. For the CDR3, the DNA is TGCGCCAGCTCCGGGACAGGGCTCGGCTACACCTTC. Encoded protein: CASSGTGLGYTF.

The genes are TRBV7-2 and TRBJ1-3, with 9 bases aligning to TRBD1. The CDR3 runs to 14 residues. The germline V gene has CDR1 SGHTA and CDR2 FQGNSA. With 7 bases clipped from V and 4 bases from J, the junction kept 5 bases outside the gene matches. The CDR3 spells CASTLDRGGNTIYF. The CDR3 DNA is TGTGCCAGCACCCTGGACAGGGGAGGAAACACCATATATTTT.

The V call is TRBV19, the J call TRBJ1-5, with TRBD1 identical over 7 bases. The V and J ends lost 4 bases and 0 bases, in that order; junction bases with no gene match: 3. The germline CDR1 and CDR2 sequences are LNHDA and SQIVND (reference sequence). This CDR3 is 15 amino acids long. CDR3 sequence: CASSTRDSSNQPQHF. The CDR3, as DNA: TGTGCCAGTAGTACCCGGGACAGTAGCAATCAGCCCCAGCATTTT.

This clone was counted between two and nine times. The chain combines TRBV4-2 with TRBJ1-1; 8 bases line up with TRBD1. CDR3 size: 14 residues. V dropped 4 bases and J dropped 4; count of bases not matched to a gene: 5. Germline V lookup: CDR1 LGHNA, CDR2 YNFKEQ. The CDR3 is CASSPPDRGTEAFF. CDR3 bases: TGTGCCAGCAGCCCCCCCGACAGGGGCACTGAAGCTTTCTTT.

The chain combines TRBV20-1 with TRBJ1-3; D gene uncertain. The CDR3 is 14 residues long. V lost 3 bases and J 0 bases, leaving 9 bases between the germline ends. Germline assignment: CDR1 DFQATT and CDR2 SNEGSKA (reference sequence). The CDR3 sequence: CSASRPNSGNTIYF. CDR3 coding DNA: TGCAGTGCTAGTCGCCCCAACTCTGGAAACACCATATATTTT.

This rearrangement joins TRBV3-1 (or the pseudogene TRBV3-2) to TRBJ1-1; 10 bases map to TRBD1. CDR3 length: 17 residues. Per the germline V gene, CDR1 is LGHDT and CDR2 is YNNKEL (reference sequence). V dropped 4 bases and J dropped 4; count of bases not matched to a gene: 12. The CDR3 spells CASSPVPGQGRTTEAFF. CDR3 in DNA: TGTGCCAGCAGCCCTGTCCCGGGACAGGGGAGGACCACTGAAGCTTTCTTT.

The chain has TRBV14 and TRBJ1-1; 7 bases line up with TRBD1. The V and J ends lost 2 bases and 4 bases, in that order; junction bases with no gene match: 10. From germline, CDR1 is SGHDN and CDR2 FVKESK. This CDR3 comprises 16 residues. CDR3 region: CASSQHAMAGGTEAFF. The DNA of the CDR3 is TGTGCCAGCAGCCAACACGCAATGGCAGGGGGCACTGAAGCTTTCTTT. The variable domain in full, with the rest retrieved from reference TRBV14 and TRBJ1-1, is EAGVTQFPSHSVIEKGQTVTLRCDPISGHDNLYWYRRVMGKEIKFLLHFVKESKQDESGMPNNRFLAERTGGTYSTLKVQPAELEDSGVYFCASSQHAMAGGTEAFFGQGTRLTVV.

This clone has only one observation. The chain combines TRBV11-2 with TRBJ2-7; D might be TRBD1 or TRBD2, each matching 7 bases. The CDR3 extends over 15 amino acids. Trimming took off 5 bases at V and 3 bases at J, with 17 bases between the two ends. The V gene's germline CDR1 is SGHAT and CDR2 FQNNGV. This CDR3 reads CASSPRRGGFYEQYF. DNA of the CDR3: TGTGCCAGCAGCCCCCGCAGGGGGGGGTTCTACGAGCAGTACTTC.

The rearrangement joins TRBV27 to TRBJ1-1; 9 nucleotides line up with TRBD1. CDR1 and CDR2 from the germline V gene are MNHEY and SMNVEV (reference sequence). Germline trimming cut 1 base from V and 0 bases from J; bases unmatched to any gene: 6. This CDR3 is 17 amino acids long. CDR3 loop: CASSLFWTGDMNTEAFF. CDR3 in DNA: TGTGCCAGCAGTTTATTCTGGACAGGGGACATGAACACTGAAGCTTTCTTT.

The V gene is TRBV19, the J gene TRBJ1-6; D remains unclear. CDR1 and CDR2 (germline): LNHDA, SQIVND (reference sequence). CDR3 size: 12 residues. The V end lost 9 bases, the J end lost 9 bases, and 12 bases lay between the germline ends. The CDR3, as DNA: TGTGCCAGCAGAGATTCGGGTTCACCCCTCCACTTT. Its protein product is CASRDSGSPLHF.

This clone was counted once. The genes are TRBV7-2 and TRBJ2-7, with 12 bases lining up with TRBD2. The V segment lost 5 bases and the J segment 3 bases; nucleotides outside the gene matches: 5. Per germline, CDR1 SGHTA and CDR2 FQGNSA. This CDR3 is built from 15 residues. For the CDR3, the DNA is TGTGCCAGCAGCCCACGACTAGCGGGGGACTACGAGCAGTACTTC. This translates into CASSPRLAGDYEQYF.

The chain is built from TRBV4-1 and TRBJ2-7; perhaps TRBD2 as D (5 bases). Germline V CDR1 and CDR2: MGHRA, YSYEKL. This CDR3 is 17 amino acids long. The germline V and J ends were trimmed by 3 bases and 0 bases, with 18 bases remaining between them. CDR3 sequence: CASSHALGQRSSYEQYF. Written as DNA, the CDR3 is TGCGCCAGCAGCCACGCCTTGGGTCAGCGGAGCTCCTACGAGCAGTACTTC.

CDR3 nucleotide sequence: TGTGCCACCAGTGACCTACCTCCGGGACAGGGGGTTCGGAATGAGCAGTTCTTC. Amino acid sequence: CATSDLPPGQGVRNEQFF. The J gene is TRBJ2-1, the V gene TRBV24-1; TRBD1 agrees at 11 bases. The ends lost 4 bases at V and 7 bases at J; junction bases unmatched: 14. Germline V lookup: CDR1 KGHDR, CDR2 SFDVKD. This CDR3 has 18 amino acids.

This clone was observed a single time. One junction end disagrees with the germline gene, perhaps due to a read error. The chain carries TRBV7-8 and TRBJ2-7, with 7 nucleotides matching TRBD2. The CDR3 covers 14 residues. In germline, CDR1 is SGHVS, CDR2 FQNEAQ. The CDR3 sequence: CASSLGTNSYEQYF. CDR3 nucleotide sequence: TGTGCCAGCAGTTTAGGGACTAACTCCTACGAGCAGTACTTC.

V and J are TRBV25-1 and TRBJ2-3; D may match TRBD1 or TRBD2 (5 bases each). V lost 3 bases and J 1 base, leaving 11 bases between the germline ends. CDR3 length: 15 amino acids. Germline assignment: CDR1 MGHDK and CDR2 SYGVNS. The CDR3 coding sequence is TGTGCCAGCAGTGAGGGGGAGAGGGGCACAGATACGCAGTATTTT. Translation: CASSEGERGTDTQYF.

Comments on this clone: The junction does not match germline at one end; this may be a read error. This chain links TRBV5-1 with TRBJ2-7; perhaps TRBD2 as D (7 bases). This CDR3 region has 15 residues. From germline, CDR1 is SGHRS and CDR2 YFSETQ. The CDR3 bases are TGCGCCCGCAGCTTGGGGGGGGCACCTACGTGGGAGCAGTACTTC. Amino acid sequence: CARSLGGAPTWEQYF.

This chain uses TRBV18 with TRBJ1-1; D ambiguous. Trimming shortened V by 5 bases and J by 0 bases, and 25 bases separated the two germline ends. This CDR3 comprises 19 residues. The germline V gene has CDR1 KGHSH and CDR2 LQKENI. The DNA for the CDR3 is TGTGCCAGCTCATCGTTACCGGGAACCTCTTCCTCCTTGAACACTGAAGCTTTCTTT. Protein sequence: CASSSLPGTSSSLNTEAFF. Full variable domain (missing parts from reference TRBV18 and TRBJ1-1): NAGVMQNPRHLVRRRGQEARLRCSPMKGHSHVYWYRQLPEEGLKFMVYLQKENIIDESGMPKERFSAEFPKEGPSILRIQQVVRGDSAAYFCASSSLPGTSSSLNTEAFFGQGTRLTVV.

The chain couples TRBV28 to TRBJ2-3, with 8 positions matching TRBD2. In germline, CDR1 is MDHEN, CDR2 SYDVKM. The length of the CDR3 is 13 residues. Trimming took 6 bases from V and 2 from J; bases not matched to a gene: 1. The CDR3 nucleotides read TGTGCCAGCAGACTAGCGGACACAGATACGCAGTATTTT. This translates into CASRLADTDTQYF.

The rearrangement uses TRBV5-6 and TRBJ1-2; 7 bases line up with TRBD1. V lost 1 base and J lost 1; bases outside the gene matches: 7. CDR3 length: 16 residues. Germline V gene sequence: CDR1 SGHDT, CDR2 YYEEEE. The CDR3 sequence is CASSLKGTVGNYGYTF. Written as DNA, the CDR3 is TGTGCCAGCAGCTTGAAGGGGACAGTGGGTAACTATGGCTACACCTTC.

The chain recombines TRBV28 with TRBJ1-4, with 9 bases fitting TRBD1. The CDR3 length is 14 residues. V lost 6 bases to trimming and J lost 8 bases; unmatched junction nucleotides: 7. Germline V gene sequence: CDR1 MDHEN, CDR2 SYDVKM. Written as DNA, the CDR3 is TGTGCCAGCAGCTCGGACAGGGGTCGGGAAAAACTGTTTTTT. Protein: CASSSDRGREKLFF.

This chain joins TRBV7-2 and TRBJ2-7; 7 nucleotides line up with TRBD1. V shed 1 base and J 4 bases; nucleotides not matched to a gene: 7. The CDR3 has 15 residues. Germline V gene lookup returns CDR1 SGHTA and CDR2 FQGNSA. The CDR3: CASSLDPGGGYEQYF. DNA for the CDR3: TGTGCCAGCAGCTTAGACCCAGGGGGTGGGTACGAGCAGTACTTC.

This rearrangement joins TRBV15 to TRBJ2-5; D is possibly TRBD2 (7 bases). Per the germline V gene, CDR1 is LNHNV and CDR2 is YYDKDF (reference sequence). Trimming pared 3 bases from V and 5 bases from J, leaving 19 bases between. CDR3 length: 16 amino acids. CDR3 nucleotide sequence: TGTGCCACCAGCAGTTCCCTTAGGGGGAGGGGGGAGACCCAGTACTTC. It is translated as CATSSSLRGRGETQYF. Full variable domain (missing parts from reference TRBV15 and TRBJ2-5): DAMVIQNPRYQVTQFGKPVTLSCSQTLNHNVMYWYQQKSSQAPKLLFHYYDKDFNNEADTPDNFQSRRPNTSFCFLDIRSPGLGDTAMYLCATSSSLRGRGETQYFGPGTRLLVL.

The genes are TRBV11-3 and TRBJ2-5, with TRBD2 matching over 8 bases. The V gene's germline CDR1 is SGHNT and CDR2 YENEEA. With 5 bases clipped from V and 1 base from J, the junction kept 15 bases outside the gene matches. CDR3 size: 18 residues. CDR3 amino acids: CASSNRPPGGGSQETQYF. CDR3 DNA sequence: TGTGCCAGCAGCAATAGGCCCCCCGGCGGGGGGTCCCAAGAGACCCAGTACTTC.

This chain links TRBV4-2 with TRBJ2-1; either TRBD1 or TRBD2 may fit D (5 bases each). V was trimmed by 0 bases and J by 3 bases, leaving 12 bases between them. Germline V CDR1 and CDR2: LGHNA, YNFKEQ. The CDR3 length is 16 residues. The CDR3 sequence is CASSQDWGRDYNEQFF. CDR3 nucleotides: TGTGCCAGCAGCCAAGATTGGGGACGCGACTACAATGAGCAGTTCTTC.